This TCR beta chain was recorded in a study of cytomegalovirus exposure and HLA in healthy donors. The CDR3 covers 14 residues. Germline trimming cut 6 bases from V and 8 bases from J; bases unmatched to any gene: 10. CDR1 is MNHEY, CDR2 SVGAGI, per germline. The PCR employed 60 Vbeta primers together with 13 Jbeta primers. The table came from immunoSEQ multiplex PCR; TCRdb's copy has only in-frame clones and leaves some out. The sample holds around 130,000 clones; about 80% are singletons and the top ten take 0.95% to 1.5%. The genes are TRBV6-5 and TRBJ1-2; TRBD1 agrees at 9 bases. Material for sequencing was PBMCs. The source of this sequence is a girl aged 2 to 9 in good health and CMV-seronegative. DNA for the CDR3: TGTGCCAGCAGACCCACAGGGGGCGCAGGGGGCTACACCTTC. Amino acids: CASRPTGGAGGYTF.